This T cell receptor (beta chain) was obtained from a study of control samples from healthy donors and cancer patients. Method: immunoSEQ multiplex PCR; TCRdb's copy keeps in-frame clones and lacks some. This repertoire shows under 300,000 clones, roughly 80% found once; its top ten account for 10% to 15%. Trimming shortened V by 5 bases and J by 3 bases, and 17 bases separated the two germline ends. Germline loops: CDR1 SGHRS, CDR2 YFSETQ. CDR3 length equals 15 residues. This TCR derives from a woman aged 60 to 75 with lung cancer. The gene calls are TRBV5-1 and TRBJ2-5; TRBD2 might be the D (5 bases). Specimen: PBMCs. This chain's CDR3 is CASSSGSLIEETQYF. CDR3 sequence (DNA): TGCGCCAGCAGTTCGGGGTCCCTAATAGAAGAGACCCAGTACTTC.